This paragraph covers one T cell receptor (beta chain) sequence. Its antigen is not identified. The data stem from a study of CD8+ T cells in alopecia areata. In alopecia areata patients, both lesional scalp punch biopsies and peripheral blood were collected. Study-wide points: It was less clear whether patients shared TCRs than it was in mice, possibly because of HLA.

Trimming cost V 5 bases and J 8 bases; bases outside gene matches: 8. The CDR3 covers 13 residues. Germline CDR1 and CDR2: SQVTM and ANQGSEA. Reverse transcription of extracted RNA yielded cDNA, which provided the sequencing template. Assay: immunoSEQ multiplex PCR; the TCRdb copy retains only in-frame clones and omits some. The sample includes fewer than 200,000 clones, over 50% of them seen just once. The source was CD4+ T cells sorted from blood, collected at week 0. This chain links TRBV29-1 with TRBJ1-4; 7 nucleotides align to TRBD1. The TCR comes from a human donor with alopecia areata. CDR3 DNA: TGCAGCGTTACAGGGGATTTGCGGGAAAAACTGTTTTTT. Translation gives CSVTGDLREKLFF.